A single sample gave rise to the 27 T cell receptor beta chains below, sequenced in a study of tumor and adjacent non-tumor tissue in lung cancer. Three rounds of nested PCR, following a modified ARM-PCR protocol, produced the TCRbeta library. In TCRdb, the multiplex PCR reads were re-called with MiXCR into one record per CDR3 protein. The sample has some 80,000 distinct CDR3 sequences; 80% to 90% are singletons. No cell sorting was done before RNA was extracted from the tissue. More than 3 cm separated this lung sample from the edge of the tumor. The source material was distant non-tumor lung tissue. The receptor source for this set is a man aged 55 to 70 with non-small cell lung cancer.

To note about this clonotype: One junction end does not reproduce the germline sequence, and a read error may be involved. The chain has TRBV11-3 and TRBJ2-3; 7 bases align to TRBD1. Germline V lookup: CDR1 SGHNT, CDR2 YENEEA. CDR3 length: 13 residues. The CDR3 coding sequence is TGTGCCAGAAGCTTTCAGGGGGTAGAAACGCAGTATTTT. Amino acid sequence: CARSFQGVETQYF.

A note on this clonotype: At one end, the junction sequence differs from germline, possibly due to a read error. This chain links TRBV4-3 with TRBJ2-4; 10 bases line up with TRBD1. Germline loops: CDR1 LGHNA, CDR2 YSLEER. This CDR3 is built from 16 residues. DNA for the CDR3: TGCGCCAGTAGCCAAGATATCGGGACAGGGGAAAACATTCAGTACTTC. The encoded protein is CASSQDIGTGENIQYF.

As to this clonotype: The limits of the CDR3 on the DNA are not certain, so only TCRdb's listed CDR3 is given. V is TRBV11-2 and J is TRBJ1-1; TRBD1, the table's D call, was not compared with the DNA. CDR1 and CDR2 (germline): SGHAT, FQNNGV. The CDR3 spans 14 residues, counting both ends. CDR3 residues: CASSLVGRGTKALF.

Concerning this clonotype itself: Mismatch with germline at one junction end may stem from a read error. The CDR3 protein is CSARDRPSSYTKQVF. As DNA, the CDR3 is TGCAGTGCTAGAGATCGGCCTAGCAGCTACACTAAGCAGGTCTTC. The chain combines TRBV20-1 with TRBJ2-1; D is perhaps TRBD2 (5 bases). Germline loops: CDR1 DFQATT, CDR2 SNEGSKA (reference sequence). The CDR3 runs to 15 residues.

This clonotype appeared once. At one of its ends the junction is not consistent with the germline gene, which may arise from a read error. J is TRBJ2-5 and V is TRBV6-2 or TRBV6-3; TRBD2 might be the D (5 bases). The CDR3 spans 14 residues. Per germline, CDR1 MNHEY and CDR2 SVGEGT. This CDR3 reads CVSSPGKGVETQYF. The CDR3 bases are TGTGTCAGCAGTCCCGGTAAGGGAGTAGAGACCCAGTACTTC.

About this clonotype: The junction shows a germline mismatch at one end, possibly a read error. This chain connects TRBV20-1 to TRBJ1-1, with D perhaps TRBD1 (5 bases). CDR1 DFQATT and CDR2 SNEGSKA come from the germline V gene (reference sequence). This CDR3 is built from 12 residues. The CDR3 nucleotides are TGCAGTGTTAGAAAGTCAGGGACCGAAGCTTTCTTT. Residues: CSVRKSGTEAFF.

Points on this clonotype: The germline gene is not matched at one end of the junction; a read error may be the cause. J is TRBJ2-1 and V is TRBV11-3; D might be TRBD2 (5 bases). The germline V gene has CDR1 SGHNT and CDR2 YENEEA. The CDR3 is made up of 14 amino acids. The CDR3 sequence: CANSLVASPSEQFF. The CDR3 DNA reads as TGTGCCAACAGCTTAGTTGCATCCCCTAGCGAGCAGTTCTTC.

The genes are TRBV11-2 and TRBJ2-5; 7 bases match TRBD1. This CDR3 is 13 amino acids long. The J segment lost 10 bases and the V segment lost 6 bases, leaving 11 bases of the junction unmatched. Germline V gene sequence: CDR1 SGHAT, CDR2 FQNNGV. The CDR3 region has the DNA TGTGCCAGCAGTTCTACAGGGGAATGGAGCCAGTACTTC. It is translated as CASSSTGEWSQYF.

Turning to this clonotype: Sequence at one end of the junction differs from germline and may be a read error. The chain has TRBV30 and TRBJ2-1; D perhaps matches TRBD2 (6 bases). The CDR3 runs to 14 residues. Germline-derived CDR1 and CDR2 are GTSNPN and SVGIG (reference sequence). The CDR3 spells CTWSRGSSYNEQFF. CDR3 nucleotide sequence: TGTACCTGGAGTCGGGGGAGTTCCTACAATGAGCAGTTCTTC. Variable domain in full (rest from reference TRBV30 and TRBJ2-1): SQTIHQWPATLVQPVGSPLSLECTVEGTSNPNLYWYRQAAGRGLQLLFYSVGIGQISSEVPQNLSASRPQDRQFILSSKKLLLSDSGFYLCTWSRGSSYNEQFFGPGTRLTVL.

Notes on this clonotype: The junction differs from germline at one of its ends, possibly a read error. The J gene is TRBJ1-1, the V gene TRBV12-3 or TRBV12-4; no definite D call. The CDR3 is 14 residues long. CDR3: CASSWQVMNTKAFF. CDR3 sequence (DNA): TGCGCAAGCAGTTGGCAGGTGATGAACACTAAAGCCTTCTTT.

Concerning this clonotype: A read error may produce the germline difference seen at one junction end. The V gene is TRBV6-5, the J gene TRBJ1-1; no clear D. Germline loops: CDR1 MNHEY, CDR2 SVGAGI. The CDR3 totals 16 residues. CDR3 DNA: TGTGCCGGCAGTTACGCTCAGGTAGGTTTCGGCACTGAAGCTTTCTTT. Protein: CAGSYAQVGFGTEAFF.

The sample holds one count of this clonotype. V gene TRBV28 combines with J gene TRBJ2-1; D is undetermined. Germline V lookup: CDR1 MDHEN, CDR2 SYDVKM. The CDR3 is made up of 11 amino acids. The V gene lost 5 bases and the J gene lost 15 bases, with 14 bases spanning the gap. The CDR3 bases are TGTGCCAGCAGTGCCCCTCGCTATCTGTTCTTC. Protein: CASSAPRYLFF.

Worth noting for this clonotype: Compared with germline, one end of the junction differs, possibly owing to a read error. The chain joins TRBV12-3 or TRBV12-4 to TRBJ1-5; D remains ambiguous. The CDR3 loop spans 13 amino acids. The CDR3 DNA reads as TGTACCAGCAGTTTGTTTGAAAATCAGCCCCAGCATTTT. Translation: CTSSLFENQPQHF.

The genes are TRBV11-3 and TRBJ2-3; D not certain. In germline, CDR1 is SGHNT, CDR2 YENEEA. Trimming left V 6 bases short and J 0 bases short, with 10 bases between. The CDR3 totals 14 residues. CDR3 DNA sequence: TGTGCCAGCAGTCACGAAGGGAGCACAGATACGCAGTATTTT. The encoded protein is CASSHEGSTDTQYF.

A remark on this clonotype: The junction and the germline gene differ at one end; a read error may be behind it. This chain uses TRBV11-1 with TRBJ2-5; 9 nucleotides line up with TRBD1. Germline V gene sequence: CDR1 SGHAT, CDR2 FQDESV (reference sequence). This CDR3 is 17 amino acids long. The CDR3 is CASSLVTGGFYHGTKYF. The CDR3 nucleotides read TGTGCCAGCAGCTTGGTAACAGGGGGCTTTTACCATGGGACCAAGTACTTC.

As concerns this clonotype: A read error may produce the germline difference seen at one junction end. The chain combines TRBV20-1 with TRBJ2-6; 11 bases align to TRBD2. The CDR3 length is 17 residues. The germline V gene has CDR1 DFQATT and CDR2 SNEGSKA (reference sequence). CDR3 in DNA: TGCAATGCTAGAGATGTAGCGGGAGGGCCTGGGGGCAACGTCCTGACTTTC. The encoded protein is CNARDVAGGPGGNVLTF.

As for this clonotype: One end of the junction fails to match germline, which may point to a read error. The chain joins TRBV20-1 to TRBJ1-2, with D perhaps TRBD1 (5 bases). There are 15 residues in the CDR3. Germline loops: CDR1 DFQATT, CDR2 SNEGSKA (reference sequence). The CDR3 coding sequence is TGCAGTACTAGTCTCTTCCGGGACCCCCGCCACTGCTACACCTTC. Encoded protein: CSTSLFRDPRHCYTF.

Of note for this clonotype: One junction end disagrees with the germline gene, perhaps due to a read error. The V gene is TRBV11-2, the J gene TRBJ2-2; TRBD1 aligns across 7 bases. The CDR3 has 15 amino acids. The germline V gene has CDR1 SGHAT and CDR2 FQNNGV. The CDR3 DNA reads TGTGCAAGCAGCACGACAGGGATAATTACGGGGGAGCTGTTTTTT. It specifies CASSTTGIITGELFF.

This chain links TRBV28 with TRBJ1-6; D call uncertain. V dropped 3 bases and J dropped 13 bases, with 10 bases sitting between them. CDR1 is MDHEN, CDR2 SYDVKM, per germline. The CDR3 extends over 12 amino acids. This CDR3 reads CASSFGSRPLHF. CDR3 DNA sequence: TGTGCCAGCAGTTTTGGTTCCCGTCCCCTCCACTTT.

In regard to this clonotype: Sequence at one end of the junction differs from germline and may be a read error. CDR3 amino acids: CSSSPRGVGEPTKNIQYF. CDR3 bases: TGTTCCAGCAGCCCGCGGGGGGTGGGGGAGCCAACCAAAAACATTCAGTACTTC. V usage is TRBV6-6 and J usage is TRBJ2-4, with 8 bases identical to TRBD2. The CDR3 length is 18 residues. Looked up from germline, CDR1 is MNHNY and CDR2 is SVGAGI (reference sequence).

About this clonotype: Relative to the germline gene, one junction end is altered; a read error may explain this. The chain has TRBV4-2 and TRBJ2-4, with D perhaps TRBD2 (6 bases). The CDR3 length is 17 residues. From germline, CDR1 is LGHNA and CDR2 YNFKEQ. The CDR3 DNA follows: TGCGCCAGCAATCCCCGTGCGGGCGGAGGGGCCAAAAACACTCAGTACTTC. It codes for CASNPRAGGGAKNTQYF.

The chain combines TRBV5-1 with TRBJ2-1, with D possibly being TRBD1 or TRBD2 (5 bases each). CDR1 and CDR2 (germline): SGHRS, YFSETQ. With 3 bases removed from V and 4 bases from J, the gap between germline ends came to 14 bases. The CDR3 spans 15 residues. The CDR3, as DNA: TGCGCCAGCAGCTCGAGGGAGCAGGGATACAATGAGCAGTTCTTC. Translating gives CASSSREQGYNEQFF.

Worth noting for this clonotype: No conserved phenylalanine or tryptophan is present at the end of the CDR3, so a read error is the likely explanation. The DNA is omitted, as the CDR3 cannot be located on it reliably, and the CDR3 follows TCRdb's listing. The chain recombines TRBV11-2 with TRBJ2-6. The CDR3 has 14 residues if both end residues are counted. CDR1 and CDR2 (germline): SGHAT, FQNNGV. CDR3 sequence: CASSPIFWANVLIL.

The chain combines TRBV12-3 or TRBV12-4 with TRBJ2-2; 8 nucleotides line up with TRBD1. With V trimmed by 4 bases and J by 6 bases, 10 bases remained unmatched. The CDR3 is 16 amino acids. The CDR3, as DNA: TGTGCCAGCAGTTGGCCGGGACAGGAGTTTGCCGGGGAGCTGTTTTTT. The encoded protein is CASSWPGQEFAGELFF.

In this sample, this clonotype turned up a few times. The chain joins TRBV6-2 or TRBV6-3 to TRBJ2-1, with TRBD2 as a possible D gene (5 bases). Germline V gives CDR1 MNHEY, CDR2 SVGEGT. V lost 6 bases, J lost 4 bases, and 7 bases lay in between. The CDR3 is 12 amino acids. The CDR3 DNA reads as TGTGCCAGCAGCCGCGGGTACAATGAGCAGTTCTTC. Its translation is CASSRGYNEQFF.

On this clonotype itself: The junction shows a germline mismatch at one end, possibly a read error. The V gene is TRBV29-1, the J gene TRBJ2-5; TRBD2 matches 8 bases. CDR1 SQVTM and CDR2 ANQGSEA come from the germline V gene. CDR3 size: 13 residues. The CDR3: CIVGLAGGETQYF. The CDR3 DNA reads as TGCATCGTTGGATTGGCGGGGGGAGAAACCCAGTACTTC.

A remark on this clonotype: The conserved closing phenylalanine or tryptophan is absent in this CDR3, likely reflecting a read error. CDR3 amino acids: CASSLVPKDRSSGANVLTL. CDR3 DNA: TGTGCCAGCAGCTTAGTTCCAAAGGACAGGTCCTCTGGGGCCAATGTCCTGACTTTA. The chain couples TRBV11-2 to TRBJ2-6; TRBD1 agrees at 7 bases. From germline, CDR1 is SGHAT and CDR2 FQNNGV. The CDR3 length is 19 residues.